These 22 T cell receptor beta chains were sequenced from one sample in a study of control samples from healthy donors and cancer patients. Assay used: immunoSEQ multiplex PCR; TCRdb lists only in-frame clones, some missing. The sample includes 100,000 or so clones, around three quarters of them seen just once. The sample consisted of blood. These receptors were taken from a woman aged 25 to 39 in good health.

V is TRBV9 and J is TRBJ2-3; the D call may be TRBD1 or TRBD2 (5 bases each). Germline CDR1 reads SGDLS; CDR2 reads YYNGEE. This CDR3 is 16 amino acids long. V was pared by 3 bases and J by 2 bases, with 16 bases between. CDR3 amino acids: CASSADSGHSTDTQYF. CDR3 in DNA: TGTGCCAGCAGCGCCGACTCGGGGCACTCCACAGATACGCAGTATTTT. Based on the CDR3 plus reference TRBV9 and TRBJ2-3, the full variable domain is DSGVTQTPKHLITATGQRVTLRCSPRSGDLSVYWYQQSLDQGLQFLIQYYNGEERAKGNILERFSAQQFPDLHSELNLSSLELGDSALYFCASSADSGHSTDTQYFGPGTRLTVL.

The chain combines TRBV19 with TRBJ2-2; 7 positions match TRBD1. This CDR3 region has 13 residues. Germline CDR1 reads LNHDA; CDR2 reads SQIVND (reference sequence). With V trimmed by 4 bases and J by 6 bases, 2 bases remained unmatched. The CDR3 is CASSTTGPGELFF. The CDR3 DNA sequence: TGTGCCAGTAGTACGACAGGGCCCGGGGAGCTGTTTTTT.

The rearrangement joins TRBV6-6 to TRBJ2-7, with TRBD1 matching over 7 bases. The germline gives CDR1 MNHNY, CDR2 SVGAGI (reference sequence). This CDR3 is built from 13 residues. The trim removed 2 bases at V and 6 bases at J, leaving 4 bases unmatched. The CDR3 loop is CASSYRQGSEQYF. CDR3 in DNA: TGTGCCAGCAGTTACCGACAGGGATCCGAGCAGTACTTC.

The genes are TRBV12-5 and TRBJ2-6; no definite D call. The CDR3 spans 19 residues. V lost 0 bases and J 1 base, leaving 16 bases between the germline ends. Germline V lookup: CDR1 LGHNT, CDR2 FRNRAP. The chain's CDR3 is CASGLVRSFGTSGANVLTF. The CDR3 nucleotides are TGTGCTAGTGGTTTGGTCAGGAGTTTTGGAACTTCTGGGGCCAACGTCCTGACTTTC.

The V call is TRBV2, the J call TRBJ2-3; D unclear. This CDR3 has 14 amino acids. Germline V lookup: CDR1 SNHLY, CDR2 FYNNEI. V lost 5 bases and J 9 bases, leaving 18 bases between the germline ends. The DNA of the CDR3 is TGTGCCAGCAGTACCCGGGCTCCAAGGTGGACGCAGTATTTT. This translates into CASSTRAPRWTQYF.

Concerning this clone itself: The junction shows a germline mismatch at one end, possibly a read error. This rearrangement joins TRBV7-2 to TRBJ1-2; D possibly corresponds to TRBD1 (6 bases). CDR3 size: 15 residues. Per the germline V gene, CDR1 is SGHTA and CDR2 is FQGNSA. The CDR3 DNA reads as TGTGCCAGCAGCCTAGCACGGACAGCTAACTATGGCTACACCTTC. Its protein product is CASSLARTANYGYTF.

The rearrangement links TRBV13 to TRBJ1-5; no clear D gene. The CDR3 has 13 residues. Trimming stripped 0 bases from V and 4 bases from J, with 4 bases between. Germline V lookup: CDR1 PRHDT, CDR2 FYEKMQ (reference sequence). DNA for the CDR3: TGTGCCAGCAGCTTAGGTCAGAATCAGCCCCAGCATTTT. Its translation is CASSLGQNQPQHF. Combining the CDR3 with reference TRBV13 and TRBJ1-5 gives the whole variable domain AAGVIQSPRHLIKEKRETATLKCYPIPRHDTVYWYQQGPGQDPQFLISFYEKMQSDKGSIPDRFSAQQFSDYHSELNMSSLELGDSALYFCASSLGQNQPQHFGDGTRLSIL.

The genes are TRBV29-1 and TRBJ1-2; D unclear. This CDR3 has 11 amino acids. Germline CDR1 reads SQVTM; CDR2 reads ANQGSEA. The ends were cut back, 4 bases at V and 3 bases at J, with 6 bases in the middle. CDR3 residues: CSVVRDYGYTF. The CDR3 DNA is TGCAGCGTTGTTCGAGACTATGGCTACACCTTC. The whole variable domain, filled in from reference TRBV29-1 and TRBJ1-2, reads SAVISQKPSRDICQRGTSLTIQCQVDSQVTMMFWYRQQPGQSLTLIATANQGSEATYESGFVIDKFPISRPNLTFSTLTVSNMSPEDSSIYLCSVVRDYGYTFGSGTRLTVV.

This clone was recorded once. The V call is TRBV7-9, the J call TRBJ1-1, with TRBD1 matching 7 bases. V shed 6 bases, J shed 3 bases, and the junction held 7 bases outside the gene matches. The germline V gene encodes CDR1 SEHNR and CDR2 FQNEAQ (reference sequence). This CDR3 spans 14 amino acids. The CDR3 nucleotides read TGTGCCAGCAGTTCACAGGGGCGACACACTGAAGCTTTCTTT. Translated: CASSSQGRHTEAFF. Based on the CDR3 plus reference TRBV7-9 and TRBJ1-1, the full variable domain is DTGVSQNPRHKITKRGQNVTFRCDPISEHNRLYWYRQTLGQGPEFLTYFQNEAQLEKSRLLSDRFSAERPKGSFSTLEIQRTEQGDSAMYLCASSSQGRHTEAFFGQGTRLTVV.

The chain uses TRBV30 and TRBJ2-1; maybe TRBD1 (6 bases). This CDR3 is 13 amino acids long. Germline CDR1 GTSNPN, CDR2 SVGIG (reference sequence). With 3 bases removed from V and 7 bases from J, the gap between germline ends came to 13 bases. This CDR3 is CAWRSDRGNEQFF. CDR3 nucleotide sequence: TGTGCCTGGAGATCGGACAGAGGGAATGAGCAGTTCTTC.

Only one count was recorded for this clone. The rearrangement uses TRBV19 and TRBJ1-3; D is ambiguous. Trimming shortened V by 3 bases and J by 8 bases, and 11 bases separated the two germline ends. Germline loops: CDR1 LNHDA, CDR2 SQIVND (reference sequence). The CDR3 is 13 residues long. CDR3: CASSIRGLDTIYF. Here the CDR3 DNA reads TGTGCCAGTAGTATTCGAGGTTTAGACACCATATATTTT. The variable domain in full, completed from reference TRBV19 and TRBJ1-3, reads DGGITQSPKYLFRKEGQNVTLSCEQNLNHDAMYWYRQDPGQGLRLIYYSQIVNDFQKGDIAEGYSVSREKKESFPLTVTSAQKNPTAFYLCASSIRGLDTIYFGEGSWLTVV.

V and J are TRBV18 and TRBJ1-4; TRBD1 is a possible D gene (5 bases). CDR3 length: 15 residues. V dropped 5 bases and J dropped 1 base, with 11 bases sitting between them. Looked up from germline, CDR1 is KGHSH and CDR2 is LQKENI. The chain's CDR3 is CASSFNQGTNEKLFF. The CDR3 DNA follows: TGTGCCAGCTCATTTAATCAGGGAACTAATGAAAAACTGTTTTTT. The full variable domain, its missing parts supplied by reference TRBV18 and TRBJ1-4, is NAGVMQNPRHLVRRRGQEARLRCSPMKGHSHVYWYRQLPEEGLKFMVYLQKENIIDESGMPKERFSAEFPKEGPSILRIQQVVRGDSAAYFCASSFNQGTNEKLFFGSGTQLSVL.

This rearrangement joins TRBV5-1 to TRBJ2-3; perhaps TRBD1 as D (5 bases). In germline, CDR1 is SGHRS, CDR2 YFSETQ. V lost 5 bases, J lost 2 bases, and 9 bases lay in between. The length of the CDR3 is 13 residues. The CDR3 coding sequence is TGCGCCAGCAGACAGGCCCTCACAGATACGCAGTATTTT. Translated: CASRQALTDTQYF.

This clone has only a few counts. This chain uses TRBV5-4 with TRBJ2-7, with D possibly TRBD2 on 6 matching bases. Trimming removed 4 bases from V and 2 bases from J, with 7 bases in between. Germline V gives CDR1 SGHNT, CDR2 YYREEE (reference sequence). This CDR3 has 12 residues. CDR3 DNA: TGTGCCAGCAGCGGGACTCCCTACGAGCAGTACTTC. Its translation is CASSGTPYEQYF.

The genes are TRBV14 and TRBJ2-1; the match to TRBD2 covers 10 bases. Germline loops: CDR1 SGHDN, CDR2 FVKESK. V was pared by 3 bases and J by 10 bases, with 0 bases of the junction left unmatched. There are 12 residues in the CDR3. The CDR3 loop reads CASSQGLAEQFF. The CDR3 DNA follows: TGTGCCAGCAGCCAGGGACTAGCGGAGCAGTTCTTC.

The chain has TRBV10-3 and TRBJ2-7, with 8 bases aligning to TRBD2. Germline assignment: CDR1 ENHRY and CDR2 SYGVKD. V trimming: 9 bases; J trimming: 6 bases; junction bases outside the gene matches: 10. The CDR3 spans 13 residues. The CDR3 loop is CAIGAGDPSEQYF. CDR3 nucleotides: TGTGCCATTGGAGCGGGGGACCCGAGCGAGCAGTACTTC.

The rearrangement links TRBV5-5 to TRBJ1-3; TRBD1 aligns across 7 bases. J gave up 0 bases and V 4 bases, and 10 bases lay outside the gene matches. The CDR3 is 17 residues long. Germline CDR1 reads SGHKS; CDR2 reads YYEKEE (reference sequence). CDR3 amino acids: CASSRITGASSGNTIYF. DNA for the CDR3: TGTGCCAGCAGCCGAATCACAGGGGCGAGCTCTGGAAACACCATATATTTT.

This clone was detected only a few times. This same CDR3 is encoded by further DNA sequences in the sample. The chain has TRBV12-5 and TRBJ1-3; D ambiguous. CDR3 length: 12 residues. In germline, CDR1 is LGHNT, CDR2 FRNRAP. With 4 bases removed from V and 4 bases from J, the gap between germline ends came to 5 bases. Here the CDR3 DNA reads TGTGCTAGTGGTTCCGCAGGAAACACCATATATTTT. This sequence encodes CASGSAGNTIYF. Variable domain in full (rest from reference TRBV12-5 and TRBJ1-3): DARVTQTPRHKVTEMGQEVTMRCQPILGHNTVFWYRQTMMQGLELLAYFRNRAPLDDSGMPKDRFSAEMPDATLATLKIQPSEPRDSAVYFCASGSAGNTIYFGEGSWLTVV.

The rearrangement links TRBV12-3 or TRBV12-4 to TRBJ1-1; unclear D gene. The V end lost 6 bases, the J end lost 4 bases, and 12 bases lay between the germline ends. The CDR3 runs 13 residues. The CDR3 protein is CASRSGGSTEAFF. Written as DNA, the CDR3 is TGTGCCAGCAGATCCGGCGGGAGCACTGAAGCTTTCTTT.

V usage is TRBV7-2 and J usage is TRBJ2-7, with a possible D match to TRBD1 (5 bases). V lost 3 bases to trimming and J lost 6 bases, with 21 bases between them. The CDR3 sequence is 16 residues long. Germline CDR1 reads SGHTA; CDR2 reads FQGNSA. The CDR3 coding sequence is TGTGCCAGCAGCTTTTTAGGCCGGACACCTATCTCCGAGCAGTACTTC. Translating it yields CASSFLGRTPISEQYF.

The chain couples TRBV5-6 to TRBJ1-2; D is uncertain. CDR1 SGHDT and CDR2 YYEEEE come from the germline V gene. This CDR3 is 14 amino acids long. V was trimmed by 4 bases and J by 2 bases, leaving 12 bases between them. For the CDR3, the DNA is TGTGCCAGCAGCCCCCGCTCGGCCAACTATGGCTACACCTTC. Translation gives CASSPRSANYGYTF.

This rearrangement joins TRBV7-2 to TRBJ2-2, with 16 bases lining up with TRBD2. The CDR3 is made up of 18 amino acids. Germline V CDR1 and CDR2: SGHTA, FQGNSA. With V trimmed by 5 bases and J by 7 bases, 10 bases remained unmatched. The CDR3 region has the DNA TGTGCCAGCAGCCCGGGACTAGCGGGGGGGAGGGTGATCGGGGAGCTGTTTTTT. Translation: CASSPGLAGGRVIGELFF.